This T cell receptor beta chain was found in a study of vaccination effects on CD4 cells after COVID-19. Study background: Prior to sequencing, the ViraFEST assay stimulated PBMC with viral peptide pools, which expanded the antigen-specific CD4+ T cells.

The CDR3 totals 13 residues. CDR1 and CDR2 from the germline V gene are SNHLY and FYNNEI. V lost 8 bases, J lost 6 bases, and 13 bases lay in between. TCRdb's table, derived via immunoSEQ multiplex PCR, lists solely in-frame clones and lacks some. The data show some 69,000 clones, roughly 73% seen once. This clone has a handful of counts. The antigen is not known. Following culture for more than 9 days, CD4+ T cells were isolated. Participants each got two BNT162b2 or mRNA-1273 vaccine doses. Prior SARS-CoV-2 infection was absent in the vaccine recipients, as shown by negative nucleocapsid antibodies. Overall study findings and caveats: After vaccination of healthy people, only 1 of 255 vaccine-induced clones cross-reacted with common cold coronaviruses.

The chain combines TRBV2 with TRBJ2-2, with a possible D match to TRBD2 (6 bases). The TCR sequence derives from a human donor who received a COVID-19 vaccine. Sample: CD4+ T cells from PBMCs cultured without peptide, taken after COVID-19 vaccination. The CDR3 DNA follows: TGTGCCAGCTCTAGACAGCGGGCCGGGGAGCTGTTTTTT. Translated, it gives CASSRQRAGELFF.